Here is one TCR beta chain with its context. This entry belongs to a study of blood T cell repertoires in COVID-19. Across the study: Spain, Italy and the United States supplied samples that represented acute and convalescent COVID-19. Nucleic acid was either cDNA or gDNA, and it came from T cells, B-cell-depleted T cells, or PBMCs.

Using immunoSEQ multiplex PCR, the repertoire was profiled, and TCRdb retains in-frame clones only, with some absent. The sample shows fewer than 350,000 clones, roughly 89% of them seen only once. V gave up 6 bases and J gave up 4 bases, with 21 bases separating them. This CDR3 comprises 16 residues. Germline assignment: CDR1 LGHDT and CDR2 YNNKEL (reference sequence). This chain links TRBV3-1 (or the pseudogene TRBV3-2) with TRBJ1-1, with D possibly being TRBD1 (5 bases). The TCR was taken from a woman aged 40 to 50 who had recovered from COVID-19. Input material: PBMCs or T cells enriched from blood (not recorded which). CDR3: CASRPGGGGMTTEAFF. The CDR3 nucleotides read TGTGCCAGCAGGCCTGGTGGGGGGGGAATGACCACTGAAGCTTTCTTT.